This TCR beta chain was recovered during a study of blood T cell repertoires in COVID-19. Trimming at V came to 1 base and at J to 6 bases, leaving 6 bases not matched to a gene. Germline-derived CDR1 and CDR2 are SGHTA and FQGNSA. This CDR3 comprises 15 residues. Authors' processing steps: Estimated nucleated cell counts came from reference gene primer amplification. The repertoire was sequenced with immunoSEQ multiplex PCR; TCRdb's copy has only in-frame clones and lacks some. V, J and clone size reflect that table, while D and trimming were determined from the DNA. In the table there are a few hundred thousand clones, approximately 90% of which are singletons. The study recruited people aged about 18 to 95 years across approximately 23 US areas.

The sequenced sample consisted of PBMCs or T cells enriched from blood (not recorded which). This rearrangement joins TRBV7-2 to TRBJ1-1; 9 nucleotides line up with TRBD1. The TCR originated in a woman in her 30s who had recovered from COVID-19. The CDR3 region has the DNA TGTGCCAGCAGCTTAGTAGGGACAGGGCTTTCTGAAGCTTTCTTT. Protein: CASSLVGTGLSEAFF.